This passage covers 22 T cell receptor beta chains from one sample sequenced in a study of cytomegalovirus exposure and HLA in healthy donors. Using immunoSEQ multiplex PCR, the repertoire was profiled, and TCRdb retains in-frame clones only, with some absent. The table lists roughly 77,000 clones, 85% to 95% of them singletons. Material for sequencing was PBMCs. The origin of the receptors is a woman aged 18-29 years in good health and CMV-seronegative.

The chain joins TRBV4-3 to TRBJ2-1, with 9 bases fitting TRBD2. The J segment lost 1 base and the V segment lost 4 bases, leaving 2 bases of the junction unmatched. CDR1 and CDR2 from the germline V gene are LGHNA and YSLEER. The CDR3 extends over 15 amino acids. The CDR3 loop reads CASSLTSGSYNEQFF. CDR3 nucleotide sequence: TGCGCCAGCAGCCTGACTAGCGGTTCCTACAATGAGCAGTTCTTC.

This rearrangement joins TRBV27 to TRBJ2-7, with TRBD2 identical over 11 bases. V dropped 2 bases and J dropped 3; count of bases not matched to a gene: 6. The CDR3 is made up of 16 amino acids. Germline values: CDR1 MNHEY, CDR2 SMNVEV (reference sequence). The chain's CDR3 is CASSLGLAGGFYEQYF. The CDR3 region has the DNA TGTGCCAGCAGTTTAGGGCTAGCGGGAGGATTCTACGAGCAGTACTTC.

This rearrangement joins TRBV7-2 to TRBJ2-7; tentative D call: TRBD1 (6 bases). The V end lost 6 bases, the J end lost 4 bases, and 22 bases lay between the germline ends. The length of the CDR3 is 16 residues. The germline V gene encodes CDR1 SGHTA and CDR2 FQGNSA. CDR3 nucleotides: TGTGCCAGCAGGCTTACAGCCAGGGGAATTATATACGAGCAGTACTTC. Translated, it gives CASRLTARGIIYEQYF.

J is TRBJ1-5 and V is TRBV5-8; perhaps TRBD1 as D (6 bases). Germline-derived CDR1 and CDR2 are SGHTS and YDEGEE. Trimming took off 4 bases at V and 5 bases at J, with 10 bases between the two ends. The CDR3 spans 13 residues. CDR3 residues: CASSKDSYQPQHF. CDR3 sequence (DNA): TGTGCCAGCAGCAAGGACAGCTATCAGCCCCAGCATTTT.

The chain has TRBV6-5 and TRBJ2-7, with 8 bases lining up with TRBD2. V gave up 6 bases and J gave up 3 bases; unmatched junction bases: 7. Germline values: CDR1 MNHEY, CDR2 SVGAGI. The CDR3 contains 14 residues. The CDR3 nucleotides are TGTGCCAGCAGATACACTAGCGGCGACTACGAGCAGTACTTC. Amino acids: CASRYTSGDYEQYF.

As for this clone: Relative to the germline gene, one junction end is altered; a read error may explain this. This rearrangement joins TRBV27 to TRBJ2-1; D may be TRBD1 (6 bases). The length of the CDR3 is 13 residues. CDR1 and CDR2 from the germline V gene are MNHEY and SMNVEV (reference sequence). CDR3 sequence reads: CASTVTGTHTEIF. In nucleotides, the CDR3 is TGTGCCAGCACTGTAACCGGGACACACACCGAGATCTTC.

The J gene is TRBJ2-3, the V gene TRBV7-2, with 11 bases lining up with TRBD2. V gave up 1 base and J gave up 4 bases; unmatched junction bases: 10. CDR3 length: 18 residues. Germline CDR1 reads SGHTA; CDR2 reads FQGNSA. CDR3 bases: TGTGCCAGCAGCTTAGTCCCTAGCGGGAGGCCTGGTTCAGATACGCAGTATTTT. Residues: CASSLVPSGRPGSDTQYF.

The chain is built from TRBV13 and TRBJ2-2; 8 bases agree with TRBD1. This CDR3 spans 16 amino acids. The junction had 7 bases not matched to a gene; V was cut back by 4 bases and J by 3 bases. Germline V CDR1 and CDR2: PRHDT, FYEKMQ (reference sequence). DNA of the CDR3: TGTGCCAGCAGCTCCCTAGACAGGGGCGACACCGGGGAGCTGTTTTTT. This codes for CASSSLDRGDTGELFF.

This clone was recorded once. This chain uses TRBV10-3 with TRBJ1-1; 9 positions match TRBD1. Germline lookup yields CDR1 ENHRY and CDR2 SYGVKD. With 6 bases clipped from V and 4 bases from J, the junction kept 3 bases outside the gene matches. The CDR3 loop spans 13 amino acids. CDR3 nucleotides: TGTGCCATCAGGGGGACAGGGTTCACTGAAGCTTTCTTT. Amino acids: CAIRGTGFTEAFF.

This rearrangement joins TRBV25-1 to TRBJ1-1; D remains ambiguous. The CDR3 runs 16 residues. Looked up from germline, CDR1 is MGHDK and CDR2 is SYGVNS. Trimming cost V 5 bases and J 1 base, with 17 bases left between them. The CDR3 spells CASSRSGFGGNTEAFF. CDR3 sequence (DNA): TGTGCCAGCAGTCGGTCGGGGTTTGGTGGGAACACTGAAGCTTTCTTT.

V usage is TRBV2 and J usage is TRBJ2-3; TRBD1 is a possible D gene (6 bases). This CDR3 is built from 15 residues. The ends were cut back, 3 bases at V and 2 bases at J, with 12 bases in the middle. Germline CDR1 SNHLY, CDR2 FYNNEI. The CDR3 sequence: CASSDEGGHTDTQYF. The CDR3 coding sequence is TGTGCCAGCAGTGATGAAGGGGGACACACAGATACGCAGTATTTT.

V and J are TRBV28 and TRBJ2-1, with D tentatively TRBD1 (6 bases). The V end was cut by 3 bases, the J end by 8 bases, with 17 bases between. Germline assignment: CDR1 MDHEN and CDR2 SYDVKM. The CDR3 loop spans 15 amino acids. CDR3 loop: CASSFRDKGWDEQFF. The CDR3 DNA is TGTGCCAGCAGTTTCCGGGACAAGGGATGGGATGAGCAGTTCTTC. Looking up the rest from reference TRBV28 and TRBJ2-1 gives the full variable domain: DVKVTQSSRYLVKRTGEKVFLECVQDMDHENMFWYRQDPGLGLRLIYFSYDVKMKEKGDIPEGYSVSREKKERFSLILESASTNQTSMYLCASSFRDKGWDEQFFGPGTRLTVL.

V usage is TRBV25-1 and J usage is TRBJ2-3; 7 nucleotides align to TRBD2. The V gene end was trimmed by 6 bases and the J gene end by 2 bases; junction bases not matched to a gene: 8. The CDR3 totals 15 residues. CDR1 is MGHDK, CDR2 SYGVNS, per germline. CDR3 bases: TGTGCCAGCAGCTCCCCCGGGGGGAACACAGATACGCAGTATTTT. Amino acids: CASSSPGGNTDTQYF.

CDR3 coding DNA: TGCGCCAGCCGCCGAGGGACGGGGAGGTGGTATGGCTACACCTTC. Its translation: CASRRGTGRWYGYTF. The chain employs TRBV4-1 and TRBJ1-2, with D maybe TRBD1 (5 bases). The germline V and J ends were trimmed by 8 bases and 5 bases, with 21 bases remaining between them. Germline V gene sequence: CDR1 MGHRA, CDR2 YSYEKL. This CDR3 is built from 15 residues.

The chain carries TRBV5-8 and TRBJ2-2; a possible D gene is TRBD1 (6 bases). Germline-derived CDR1 and CDR2 are SGHTS and YDEGEE. The V gene lost 2 bases and the J gene lost 7 bases, with 12 bases spanning the gap. The CDR3 is 14 amino acids. The CDR3 DNA reads as TGTGCCAGCAGCTTCGGCAGGGGTGACGGGGAGCTGTTTTTT. It encodes CASSFGRGDGELFF.

The gene calls are TRBV28 and TRBJ2-7; 8 bases align to TRBD2. Germline CDR1 MDHEN, CDR2 SYDVKM. The CDR3 covers 15 residues. The junction had 6 bases not matched to a gene; V was cut back by 5 bases and J by 0 bases. Here the CDR3 DNA reads TGTGCCAGCAGTGAAGCTAGCGGGCGCTCCTACGAGCAGTACTTC. It codes for CASSEASGRSYEQYF.

This chain uses TRBV29-1 with TRBJ2-5, with D maybe TRBD2 (6 bases). Germline V lookup: CDR1 SQVTM, CDR2 ANQGSEA. The CDR3 has 14 residues. V lost 7 bases, J lost 5 bases, and 20 bases lay in between. CDR3 loop: CSGVGSRSRETQYF. Here the CDR3 DNA reads TGCAGCGGGGTCGGGAGTAGGTCGCGGGAGACCCAGTACTTC.

CDR3 protein: CASSERLATNTGELFF. The DNA for the CDR3 is TGTGCCAGCAGTGAAAGACTAGCGACGAACACCGGGGAGCTGTTTTTT. The chain carries TRBV6-1 and TRBJ2-2; 8 bases are a match to TRBD2. CDR1 is MNHNS and CDR2 is SASEGT in the germline V gene. V lost 2 bases, J lost 0 bases, and 2 bases stayed unmatched. This CDR3 has 16 residues.

This sequence joins TRBV18 and TRBJ2-7, with TRBD1 matching over 8 bases. CDR1 is KGHSH, CDR2 LQKENI, per germline. With 2 bases clipped from V and 4 bases from J, the junction kept 10 bases outside the gene matches. The length of the CDR3 is 16 residues. CDR3 sequence: CASSPRGDRGGYEQYF. CDR3 sequence (DNA): TGTGCCAGCTCACCAAGGGGTGACAGGGGAGGATACGAGCAGTACTTC.

The chain joins TRBV9 to TRBJ2-1; 7 bases agree with TRBD2. With 1 base clipped from V and 9 bases from J, the junction kept 1 base outside the gene matches. Germline loops: CDR1 SGDLS, CDR2 YYNGEE. The CDR3 spans 12 residues. The CDR3, as DNA: TGTGCCAGCAGCGTATGGGGGGGTGAGCAGTTCTTC. Residues: CASSVWGGEQFF.

The chain links TRBV19 to TRBJ2-2; 8 bases are a match to TRBD1. From germline, CDR1 is LNHDA and CDR2 SQIVND (reference sequence). The junction had 0 bases not matched to a gene; V was cut back by 5 bases and J by 1 base. This CDR3 comprises 14 residues. This CDR3 reads CASSGTGNTGELFF. The DNA of the CDR3 is TGTGCCAGTAGTGGGACAGGGAACACCGGGGAGCTGTTTTTT.

The CDR3 bases are TGTGCCATCGCTCTCACAGGTACCTACAATGAGCAGTTCTTC. Amino acid sequence: CAIALTGTYNEQFF. The chain carries TRBV6-1 and TRBJ2-1; a weak D match, TRBD1 (5 bases). CDR3 length: 14 amino acids. V shed 10 bases and J shed 2 bases, with 15 bases lying between them. CDR1 MNHNS and CDR2 SASEGT come from the germline V gene.